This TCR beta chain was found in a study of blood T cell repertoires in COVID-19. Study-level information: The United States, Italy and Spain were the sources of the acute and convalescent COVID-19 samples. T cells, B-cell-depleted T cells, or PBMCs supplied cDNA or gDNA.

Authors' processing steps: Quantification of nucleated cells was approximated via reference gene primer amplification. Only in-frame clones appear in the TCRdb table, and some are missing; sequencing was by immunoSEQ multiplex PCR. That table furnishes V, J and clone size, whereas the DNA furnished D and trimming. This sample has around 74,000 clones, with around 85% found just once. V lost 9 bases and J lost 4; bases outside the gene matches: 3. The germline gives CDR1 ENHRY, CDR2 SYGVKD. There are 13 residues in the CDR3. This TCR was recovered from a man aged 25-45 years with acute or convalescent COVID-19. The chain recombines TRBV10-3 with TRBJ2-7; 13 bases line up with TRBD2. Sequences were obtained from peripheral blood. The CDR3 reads CAIRTSGRYEQYF. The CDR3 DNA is TGTGCCATTAGGACTAGCGGGAGATACGAGCAGTACTTC.